This is a list of T cell receptor beta chains from one sample in a study of blood T cell repertoires in COVID-19. Sequencing was performed with immunoSEQ multiplex PCR; in TCRdb, only in-frame clones are kept and a portion is missing. The sample records 35,000 to 40,000 clones, about 91% being singletons. Material: peripheral blood. The source is a human donor in a cohort sampled during active COVID-19. Each CDR3 is given with its conserved first and last residue. A D gene is named only where the DNA matches it firmly. A row's size may be missing; if present it is once, few, many or a size class.

j_call: TRBJ2-6
v_call: TRBV2
clone_size: -
d_call: -
cdr3_nt: TGTGCCAGCAGTGCCCGAGGCTCTGGGGCCAACGTCCTGACTTTC
cdr3_aa: CASSARGSGANVLTF

j_call: TRBJ1-5
v_call: TRBV7-2
clone_size: -
d_call: TRBD1
cdr3_nt: TGTGCCAGCAGCCAAACACAGGGGTTTGGGCAGCCCCAGCATTTT
cdr3_aa: CASSQTQGFGQPQHF

j_call: TRBJ2-2
v_call: TRBV7-9
clone_size: -
d_call: -
cdr3_nt: TGTGCCAGCAGCGTAACAGACGACACCGGGGAGCTGTTTTTT
cdr3_aa: CASSVTDDTGELFF

j_call: TRBJ2-5
v_call: TRBV5-1
clone_size: -
d_call: -
cdr3_nt: TGCGCCAGCAGCTTACAGGGAGAGACCCAGTACTTC
cdr3_aa: CASSLQGETQYF

j_call: TRBJ2-5
v_call: TRBV5-4
clone_size: -
d_call: TRBD1
cdr3_nt: TGTGCCAGCAGCTTGGGTTCACAGGGGGTAGAGACCCAGTACTTC
cdr3_aa: CASSLGSQGVETQYF

j_call: TRBJ1-5
v_call: TRBV30
clone_size: -
d_call: TRBD1
cdr3_nt: TGTGCCTGGAGTGACAGGGGGTCTCAGCCCCAGCATTTT
cdr3_aa: CAWSDRGSQPQHF

j_call: TRBJ2-1
v_call: TRBV2
clone_size: -
d_call: -
cdr3_nt: TGTGCCAGCAGTGAAGCGCTAGGGGCCTACAATGAGCAGTTCTTC
cdr3_aa: CASSEALGAYNEQFF

j_call: TRBJ2-1
v_call: TRBV19
clone_size: -
d_call: -
cdr3_nt: TGTGCCAGTAGTATAGGGACAGAGATCAATGAGCAGTTCTTC
cdr3_aa: CASSIGTEINEQFF

j_call: TRBJ2-3
v_call: TRBV19
clone_size: large
d_call: -
cdr3_nt: TGTGCCAGTAGTATTGGGCGGGTAAGCACAGATACGCAGTATTTT
cdr3_aa: CASSIGRVSTDTQYF

j_call: TRBJ2-1
v_call: TRBV5-6
clone_size: -
d_call: TRBD2
cdr3_nt: TGTGCCAGCAGCCCGGGGGGTACAGCCCTATCCTACAATGAGCAGTTCTTC
cdr3_aa: CASSPGGTALSYNEQFF

j_call: TRBJ1-2
v_call: TRBV24-1
clone_size: -
d_call: TRBD1
cdr3_nt: TGTGCCACCAGTGATTCCTCGACAGGGGGGGCCTTAAGTGGCTACACCTTC
cdr3_aa: CATSDSSTGGALSGYTF

j_call: TRBJ2-7
v_call: TRBV5-6
clone_size: -
d_call: TRBD1
cdr3_nt: TGTGCCAGCAGATTGACAGGGGCCTCCTACGAGCAGTACTTC
cdr3_aa: CASRLTGASYEQYF

j_call: TRBJ1-1
v_call: TRBV19
clone_size: -
d_call: -
cdr3_nt: TGTGCCAGTAGTATAGGAGTTACTGAAGCTTTCTTT
cdr3_aa: CASSIGVTEAFF